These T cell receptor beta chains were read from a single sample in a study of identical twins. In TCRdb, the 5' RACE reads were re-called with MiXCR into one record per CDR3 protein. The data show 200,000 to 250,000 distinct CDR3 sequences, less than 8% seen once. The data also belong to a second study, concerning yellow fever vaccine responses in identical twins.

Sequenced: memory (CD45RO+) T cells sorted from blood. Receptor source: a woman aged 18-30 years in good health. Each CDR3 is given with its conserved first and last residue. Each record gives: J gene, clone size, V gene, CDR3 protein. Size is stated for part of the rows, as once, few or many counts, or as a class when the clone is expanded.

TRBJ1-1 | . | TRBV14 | CASSQEASGARAEAFF
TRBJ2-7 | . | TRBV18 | CASSPRPGDSYEQYF
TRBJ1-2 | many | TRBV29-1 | CGVENRREDGYTF
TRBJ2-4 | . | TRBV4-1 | CASSQEGTGTGRNF
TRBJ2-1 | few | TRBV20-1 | CSAMVVAGGHNEQFF
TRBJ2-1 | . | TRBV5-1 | CASSLSGQGAPYNEQFF
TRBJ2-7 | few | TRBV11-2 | CASSSITSPGVEQYF
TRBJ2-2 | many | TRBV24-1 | CATSDTGELFF
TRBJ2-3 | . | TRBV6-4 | CASSDSSASTDTQYF
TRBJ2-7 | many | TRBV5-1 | CASSLAREGTYEQYF
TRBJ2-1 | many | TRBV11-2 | CASSLWTSGSLGEQFF
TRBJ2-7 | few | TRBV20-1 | CSANTGPLASYEQYF
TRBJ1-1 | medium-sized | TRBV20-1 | CSARVTNTEAFF
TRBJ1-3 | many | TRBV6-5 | CASSLGQLGNTIYF
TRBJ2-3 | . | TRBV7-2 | CASSVQGADTQYF
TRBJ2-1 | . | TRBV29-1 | CSVEDPEVSSYNEQFF
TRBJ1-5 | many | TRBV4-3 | CASAQTTGKAQPQHF
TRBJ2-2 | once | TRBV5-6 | CAISPGLMTGELFF
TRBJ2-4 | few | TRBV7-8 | CASSVRDRGAKNIQYF
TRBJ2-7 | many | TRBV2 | CASSQQGNYEQYF
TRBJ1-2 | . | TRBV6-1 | CASKEGEGASFHRYTF
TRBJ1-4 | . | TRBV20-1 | CSARDGSYEKLFF
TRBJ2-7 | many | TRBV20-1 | CSAQLTGLSEQYF
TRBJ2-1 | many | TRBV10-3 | CAIKQGPYNEQFF
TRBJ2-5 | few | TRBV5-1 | CASSRDFKTQYF
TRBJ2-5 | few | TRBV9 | CASSVATSGGQETQYF
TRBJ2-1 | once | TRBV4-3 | CASSQGPVSSYNEQFF
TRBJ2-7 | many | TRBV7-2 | CASTLRLAGIYEQYF
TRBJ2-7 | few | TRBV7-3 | CASSVSGTGADEQYF
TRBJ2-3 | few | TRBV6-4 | CASSPLAAGTDTQYF
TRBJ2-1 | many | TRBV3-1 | CASSLPGRALSRNEQFF
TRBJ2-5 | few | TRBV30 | CAWGREPGWETQYF
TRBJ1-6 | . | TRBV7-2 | CASSLGFSGKGSPLHF
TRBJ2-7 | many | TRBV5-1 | CASSLEAGFASFQYF
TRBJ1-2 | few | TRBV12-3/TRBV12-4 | CASSPRHSTENGYTF
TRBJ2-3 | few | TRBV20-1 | CSAVPGTGGRDTQYF
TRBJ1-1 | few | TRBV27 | CASSLSSITEAFF
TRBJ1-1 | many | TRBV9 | CASSTPLTGGNTEAFF
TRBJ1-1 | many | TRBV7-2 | CASSLASQGLEAFF
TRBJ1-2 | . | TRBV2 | CASIPGQSRWGYTF
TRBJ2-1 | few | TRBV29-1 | CSVSSMTDNEQFF
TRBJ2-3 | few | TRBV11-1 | CASSSPPGTSGVKDTQYF
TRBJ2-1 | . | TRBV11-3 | CASSLDPGGYNEQFF
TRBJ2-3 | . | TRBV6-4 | CASSERGSTDTQYF
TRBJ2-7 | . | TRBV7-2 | CASSPDSPLYEQYF
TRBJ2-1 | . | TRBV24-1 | CATSDRREAANEQFF
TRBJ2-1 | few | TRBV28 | CASSLYKSGARNEQFF
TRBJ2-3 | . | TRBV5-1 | CASSFRLAGARTDTQYF
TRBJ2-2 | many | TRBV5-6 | CASSSLTGTVNTGELFF
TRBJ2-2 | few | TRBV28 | CASSLYPGQNTGELFF
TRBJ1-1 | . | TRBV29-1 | CSVGTGGNTEAFF
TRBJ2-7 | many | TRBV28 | CASSFQGQGWSEQYF
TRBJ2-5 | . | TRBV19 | CASSTGGLDIQTQYF
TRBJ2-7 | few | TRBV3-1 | CASRLGQGYEQYF
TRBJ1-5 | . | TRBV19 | CASSMGLDNHQPQHF